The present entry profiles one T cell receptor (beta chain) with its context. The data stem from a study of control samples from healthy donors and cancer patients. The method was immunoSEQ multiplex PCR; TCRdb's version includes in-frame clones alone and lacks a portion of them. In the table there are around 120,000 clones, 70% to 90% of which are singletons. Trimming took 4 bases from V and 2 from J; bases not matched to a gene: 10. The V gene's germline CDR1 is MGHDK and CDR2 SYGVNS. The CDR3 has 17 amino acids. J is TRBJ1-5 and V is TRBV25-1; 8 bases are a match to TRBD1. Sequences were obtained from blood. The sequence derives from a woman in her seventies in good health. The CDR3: CASSASGQGRGNQPQHF. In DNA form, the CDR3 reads TGTGCCAGCAGTGCAAGCGGACAGGGTAGGGGCAATCAGCCCCAGCATTTT. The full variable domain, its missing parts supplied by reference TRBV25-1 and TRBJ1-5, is EADIYQTPRYLVIGTGKKITLECSQTMGHDKMYWYQQDPGMELHLIHYSYGVNSTEKGDLSSESTVSRIRTEHFPLTLESARPSHTSQYLCASSASGQGRGNQPQHFGDGTRLSIL.